This T cell receptor beta chain derives from a study of T cells in Graves' hyperthyroidism and ophthalmopathy. Study outcomes and limitations: In blood, most of the thyroid clonotypes expanded above 0.001 were also present.

The diagnoses drew upon clinical symptoms, serum thyroxine and TRAb, thyroid ultrasound and orbital computed tomography. RNA transcripts were the template for amplifying TCR beta CDR3 regions. The HTBI primer set drove a first-round RT-PCR of the TCR CDR3. MiXCR was run by TCRdb on the multiplex PCR reads, yielding one entry per CDR3 protein. The sample shows about 53,000 distinct CDR3 sequences, roughly 50% of them seen only once. The V and J ends lost 0 bases and 5 bases respectively, with 11 bases between them. The germline gives CDR1 SGHRS, CDR2 YFSETQ. The CDR3 runs to 15 residues. Ten or more counts support this clonotype. Antigen specificity is unknown.

What was sequenced was blood. The source is a young woman with Graves' ophthalmopathy. The chain recombines TRBV5-1 with TRBJ1-4; D perhaps matches TRBD1 (6 bases). The CDR3 is CASSLGGRGNEKLFF. For the CDR3, the DNA is TGCGCCAGCAGCTTGGGGGGCAGGGGAAATGAAAAACTGTTTTTT.